The clone carrying this T cell receptor (beta chain) was picked up many times. The data belong to a study of blood T cell repertoires in COVID-19. Study context: The cDNA or gDNA used as material had been derived from T cells, B-cell-depleted T cells, or PBMCs.

Between the trimmed V and J ends, which lost 0 bases and 6 bases, there was a span of 7 bases. The CDR3 consists of 14 residues. CDR1 and CDR2 (germline): SGDLS, YYNGEE. Under the authors' procedure: The assay estimated nucleated cells by amplifying reference gene primers. Data came from immunoSEQ multiplex PCR; TCRdb stores just in-frame clones and leaves some out. That table supplies the V and J calls and clone size; D and trimming were determined from the DNA. Of just over 300,000 clones listed, under 90% are singletons. This rearrangement joins TRBV9 to TRBJ1-6; D unresolved. This TCR came from a woman in her twenties or thirties with COVID-19, enrolled during active disease. The sample taken for sequencing was peripheral blood. The CDR3 nucleotides are TGTGCCAGCAGCGTAGGTGAGGGTAATTCACCCCTCCACTTT. It specifies CASSVGEGNSPLHF.